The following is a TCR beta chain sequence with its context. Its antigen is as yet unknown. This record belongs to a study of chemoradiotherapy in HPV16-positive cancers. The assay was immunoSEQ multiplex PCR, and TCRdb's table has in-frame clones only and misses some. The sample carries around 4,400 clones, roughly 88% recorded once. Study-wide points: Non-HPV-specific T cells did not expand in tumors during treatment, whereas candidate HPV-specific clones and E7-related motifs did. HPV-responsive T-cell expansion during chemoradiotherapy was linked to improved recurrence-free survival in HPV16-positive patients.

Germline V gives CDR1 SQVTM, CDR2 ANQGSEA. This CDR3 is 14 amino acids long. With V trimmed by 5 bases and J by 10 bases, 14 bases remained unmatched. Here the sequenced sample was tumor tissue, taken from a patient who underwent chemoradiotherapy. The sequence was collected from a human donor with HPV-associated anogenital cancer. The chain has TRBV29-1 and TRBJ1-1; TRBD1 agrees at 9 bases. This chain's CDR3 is CSVILTGGEKLAFF. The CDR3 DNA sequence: TGCAGCGTTATTTTGACAGGGGGGGAGAAGCTAGCTTTCTTT.